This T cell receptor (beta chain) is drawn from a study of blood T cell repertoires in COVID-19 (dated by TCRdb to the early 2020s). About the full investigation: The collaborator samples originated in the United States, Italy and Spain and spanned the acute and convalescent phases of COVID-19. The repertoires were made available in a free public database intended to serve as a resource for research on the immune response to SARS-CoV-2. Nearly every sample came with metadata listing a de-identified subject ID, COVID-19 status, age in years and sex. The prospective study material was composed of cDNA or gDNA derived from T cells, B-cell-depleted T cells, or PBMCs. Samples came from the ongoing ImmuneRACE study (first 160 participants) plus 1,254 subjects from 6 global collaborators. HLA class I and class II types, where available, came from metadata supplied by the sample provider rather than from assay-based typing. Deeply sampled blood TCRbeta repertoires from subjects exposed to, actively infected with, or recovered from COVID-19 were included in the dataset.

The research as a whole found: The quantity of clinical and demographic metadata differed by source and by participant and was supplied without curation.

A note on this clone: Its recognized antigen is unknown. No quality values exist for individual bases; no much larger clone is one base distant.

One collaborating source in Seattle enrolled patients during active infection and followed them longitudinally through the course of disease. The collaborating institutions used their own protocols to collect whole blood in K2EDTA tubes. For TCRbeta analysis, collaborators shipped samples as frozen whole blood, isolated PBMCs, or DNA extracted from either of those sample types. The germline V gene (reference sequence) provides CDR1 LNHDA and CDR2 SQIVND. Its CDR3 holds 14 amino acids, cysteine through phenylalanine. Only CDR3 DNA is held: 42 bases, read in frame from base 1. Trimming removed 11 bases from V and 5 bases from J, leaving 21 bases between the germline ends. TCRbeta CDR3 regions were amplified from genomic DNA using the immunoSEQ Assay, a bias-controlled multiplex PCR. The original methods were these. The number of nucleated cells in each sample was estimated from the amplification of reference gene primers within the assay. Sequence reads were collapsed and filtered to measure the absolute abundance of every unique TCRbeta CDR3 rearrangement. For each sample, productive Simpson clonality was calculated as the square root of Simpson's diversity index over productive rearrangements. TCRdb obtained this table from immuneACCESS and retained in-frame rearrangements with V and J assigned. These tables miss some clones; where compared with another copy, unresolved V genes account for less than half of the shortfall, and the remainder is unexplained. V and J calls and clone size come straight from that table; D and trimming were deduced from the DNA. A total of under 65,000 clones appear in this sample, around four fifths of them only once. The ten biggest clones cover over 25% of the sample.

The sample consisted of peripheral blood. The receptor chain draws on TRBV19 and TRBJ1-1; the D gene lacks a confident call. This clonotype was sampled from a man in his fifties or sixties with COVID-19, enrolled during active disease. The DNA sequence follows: TGTGCCTGTCGGCCTGACGGGGTTCGGACTGAAGCTTTCTTT. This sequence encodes CACRPDGVRTEAFF.